These 22 T cell receptor beta chains came from one sample sequenced in a study of T and B cells in COVID-19 patients. From blood, about 250-500 ng of genomic DNA served as TRB template. BIOMED2 TRB-A/B primer pools were used in multiplex TRB PCR. One entry per CDR3 protein results from TCRdb running MiXCR on the multiplex PCR reads. The data hold over a thousand distinct CDR3 sequences, with 24% observed a single time. Sample: blood. The receptors shown here come from a human donor with active COVID-19.

Judged by abundance, this clonotype is large (0.1 to 1%). A junction boundary mismatches the germline segment, possibly from a read error. The chain has TRBV6-5 and TRBJ2-1; D gene ambiguous. Germline loops: CDR1 MNHEY, CDR2 SVGAGI. This CDR3 contains 16 residues. The CDR3 DNA is TGTGCCAGCAGTAACTCCCAACCAAGCTCCTACAATGAGCAGTTCTTC. The encoded protein is CASSNSQPSSYNEQFF.

This chain joins TRBV20-1 and TRBJ1-2; D possibly corresponds to TRBD1 (5 bases). The CDR3 has 11 amino acids. Trimming took 7 bases from V and 4 from J, leaving 10 bases between them. Germline CDR1 and CDR2: DFQATT and SNEGSKA (reference sequence). As DNA, the CDR3 is TGCAGTGGAGGGGCGGGCTATGGCTACACCTTC. Residues: CSGGAGYGYTF.

By frequency in the sample, this clonotype is medium-sized (0.01 to 0.1%). The chain couples TRBV19 to TRBJ1-5; 9 bases match TRBD1. The CDR3 has 16 residues. Trimming cost V 6 bases and J 2 bases; bases outside gene matches: 8. CDR1 and CDR2 (germline): LNHDA, SQIVND (reference sequence). CDR3 protein: CASSQTGQGRNQPQHF. The CDR3 bases are TGTGCCAGTAGCCAAACAGGACAGGGGCGCAATCAGCCCCAGCATTTT.

The rearrangement joins TRBV7-2 to TRBJ2-1, with D possibly TRBD2 on 6 matching bases. CDR1 and CDR2 from the germline V gene are SGHTA and FQGNSA. The CDR3 consists of 14 residues. The V end was cut by 6 bases, the J end by 1 base, with 10 bases between. CDR3 DNA: TGTGCCAGCAGTTCTAGCGCTTCCTACAATGAGCAGTTCTTC. Translated: CASSSSASYNEQFF.

This clonotype is classed as medium-sized. This sequence joins TRBV24-1 and TRBJ1-5; D unclear. CDR3 length: 16 amino acids. V lost 9 bases and J 2 bases, leaving 19 bases between the germline ends. Germline loops: CDR1 KGHDR, CDR2 SFDVKD. The CDR3 protein is CATPPPVRLRNQPQHF. Here the CDR3 DNA reads TGTGCCACCCCCCCCCCTGTGAGGTTACGCAATCAGCCCCAGCATTTT.

The chain uses TRBV21-1 and TRBJ2-3. TRBV21-1 is a known pseudogene. The CDR3 covers 11 residues. CDR3 DNA: TGTGCCAGCAGCAACACAGATACGCAGTATTTT. Translating gives CASSNTDTQYF.

CDR3 sequence reads: CATSDFDRGGYGYTF. For the CDR3, the DNA is TGTGCCACCAGTGATTTTGACAGGGGAGGGTATGGCTACACCTTC. This chain uses TRBV24-1 with TRBJ1-2, with 8 bases aligning to TRBD1. The V gene's germline CDR1 is KGHDR and CDR2 SFDVKD. Unmatched junction bases numbered 5, after V lost 1 base and J lost 5 bases. CDR3 length: 15 residues.

This clonotype has more than one count but fewer than ten. The chain carries TRBV6-2 or TRBV6-3 and TRBJ1-1; D is uncertain. The V end was cut by 2 bases, the J end by 1 base, with 5 bases between. The CDR3 length is 13 residues. CDR1 MNHEY and CDR2 SVGEGT come from the germline V gene. The CDR3 DNA is TGTGCCAGCAGTTACCGCGGGAACACTGAAGCTTTCTTT. Protein sequence: CASSYRGNTEAFF.

This clonotype rates as medium-sized. The chain joins TRBV6-1 to TRBJ2-7; no clear D gene. CDR3 length equals 14 residues. V dropped 0 bases and J dropped 4 bases, with 10 bases sitting between them. Germline loops: CDR1 MNHNS, CDR2 SASEGT. CDR3 residues: CASSEALGGYEQYF. The CDR3 coding sequence is TGTGCCAGCAGTGAAGCTCTAGGTGGATACGAGCAGTACTTC.

Sample share makes this clonotype medium-sized. The gene calls are TRBV13 and TRBJ2-7; 9 positions agree with TRBD1. Trimming cost V 5 bases and J 3 bases; bases outside gene matches: 8. This CDR3 comprises 15 residues. CDR1 and CDR2 from the germline V gene are PRHDT and FYEKMQ (reference sequence). The CDR3 loop reads CASSREGQGNYEQYF. The CDR3 bases are TGTGCCAGCAGCAGAGAGGGACAGGGAAACTACGAGCAGTACTTC.

The gene calls are TRBV28 and TRBJ1-5, with 7 bases fitting TRBD1. The CDR3 covers 15 residues. Germline CDR1 is MDHEN and CDR2 is SYDVKM. V lost 2 bases and J lost 2; bases outside the gene matches: 3. This chain's CDR3 is CASSLTGARNQPQHF. As DNA, the CDR3 is TGTGCCAGCAGTTTAACAGGGGCCCGCAATCAGCCCCAGCATTTT.

This clonotype is categorized as large. The J gene is TRBJ2-3, the V gene TRBV19; D unresolved. The germline V and J ends were trimmed by 3 bases and 2 bases, with 9 bases remaining between them. The germline CDR1 and CDR2 sequences are LNHDA and SQIVND (reference sequence). The CDR3 is 14 residues long. The DNA of the CDR3 is TGTGCCAGTAGTATGGGTGGATCCACAGATACGCAGTATTTT. It codes for CASSMGGSTDTQYF.

This clonotype is medium-sized within its sample. The chain employs TRBV6-2 or TRBV6-3 and TRBJ2-7; TRBD1 or TRBD2 may be the D gene (5 bases each). Germline assignment: CDR1 MNHEY and CDR2 SVGEGT. The CDR3 consists of 13 residues. V gave up 6 bases and J gave up 7 bases, with 16 bases separating them. CDR3 sequence (DNA): TGTGCCAGCAGCGGGACCTACATACGGGAGCAGTACTTC. It is translated as CASSGTYIREQYF.

This rearrangement joins TRBV6-2 or TRBV6-3 to TRBJ1-1, with 9 bases that match TRBD1. The CDR3 is 15 amino acids. V lost 8 bases and J lost 3; bases outside the gene matches: 10. CDR1 MNHEY and CDR2 SVGEGT come from the germline V gene. CDR3 sequence reads: CASGDRGFTDTEAFF. Written as DNA, the CDR3 is TGTGCCAGCGGTGACAGGGGGTTTACTGACACTGAAGCTTTCTTT.

By share, this clonotype ranks as medium-sized. The rearrangement uses TRBV19 and TRBJ1-5; tentatively, D is TRBD1 (5 bases). V was clipped by 4 bases and J by 0 bases, with 13 bases between them. Germline CDR1 and CDR2: LNHDA and SQIVND (reference sequence). This CDR3 comprises 16 residues. The CDR3 region has the DNA TGTGCCAGTAGTACAGACAGCTCCTATAGCAATCAGCCCCAGCATTTT. Amino acid sequence: CASSTDSSYSNQPQHF.

The rearrangement links TRBV5-6 to TRBJ2-2; no definite D call. V dropped 1 base and J dropped 17 bases, with 6 bases sitting between them. The germline V gene has CDR1 SGHDT and CDR2 YYEEEE. The CDR3 extends over 9 amino acids. The CDR3 sequence: CASSLPLFF. The CDR3 nucleotides read TGTGCCAGCAGCTTGCCACTTTTTTTT.

Sample share makes this clonotype medium-sized. CDR3 bases: TGTGCCAGCAGCTTGGCTTTTGCCGGGGATACGCAGTATTTT. Amino acids: CASSLAFAGDTQYF. This sequence joins TRBV5-4 and TRBJ2-3; D not certain. Germline CDR1 is SGHNT and CDR2 is YYREEE (reference sequence). The CDR3 is 14 amino acids. Trimming shortened V by 0 bases and J by 6 bases, and 11 bases separated the two germline ends.

The V gene is TRBV4-2, the J gene TRBJ2-7, with TRBD2 matching 7 bases. Germline-derived CDR1 and CDR2 are LGHNA and YNFKEQ. The length of the CDR3 is 15 residues. V was pared by 3 bases and J by 4 bases, with 9 bases of the junction left unmatched. The CDR3 region has the DNA TGTGCCAGCAGCCAGGAAGTGACTAGCTGGTACGAGCAGTACTTC. Amino acid sequence: CASSQEVTSWYEQYF.

The J gene is TRBJ2-1, the V gene TRBV7-3; 9 positions match TRBD2. J gave up 6 bases and V 5 bases, and 8 bases lay outside the gene matches. The CDR3 is 15 amino acids. Germline CDR1 is SGHTA and CDR2 is FQGTGA. CDR3 protein: CASSPSSGIINEQFF. In DNA form, the CDR3 reads TGTGCCAGCAGCCCCTCTAGCGGGATTATCAATGAGCAGTTCTTC.

The V call is TRBV19, the J call TRBJ1-2; TRBD1 aligns across 11 bases. The ends lost 6 bases at V and 2 bases at J; junction bases unmatched: 14. CDR3 length: 18 residues. Looked up from germline, CDR1 is LNHDA and CDR2 is SQIVND (reference sequence). CDR3 in amino acids: CASSRRGTGGSGNYGYTF. The CDR3 region has the DNA TGTGCCAGTAGCCGTCGGGGGACAGGGGGATCTGGGAACTATGGCTACACCTTC.

This clonotype rates as large. The chain links TRBV19 to TRBJ2-2; maybe TRBD2 (6 bases). The CDR3 is made up of 14 amino acids. The germline V and J ends were trimmed by 7 bases and 1 base, with 10 bases remaining between them. Germline V CDR1 and CDR2: LNHDA, SQIVND (reference sequence). The CDR3 coding sequence is TGTGCCAGTACCTCGGGACTGAACACCGGGGAGCTGTTTTTT. This codes for CASTSGLNTGELFF.

Within the sample, this clonotype is medium-sized. The CDR3 sequence: CASSSQGNNSPLHF. The CDR3 DNA follows: TGTGCCAGCAGTTCTCAGGGGAATAATTCACCCCTCCACTTT. The chain employs TRBV12-3 or TRBV12-4 and TRBJ1-6; TRBD1 is a possible D gene (6 bases). CDR3 length: 14 amino acids. The V and J ends lost 4 bases and 5 bases respectively, with 9 bases between them.